This TCR beta chain was sequenced in a study of cytomegalovirus exposure and HLA in healthy donors. The V gene's germline CDR1 is SGHAT and CDR2 FQDESV (reference sequence). V lost 5 bases and J lost 7; bases outside the gene matches: 8. The CDR3 consists of 14 residues. In the PCR, 60 Vbeta and 13 Jbeta primers were used. The protocol was immunoSEQ multiplex PCR, while the TCRdb copy is restricted to in-frame clones and leaves out a portion. The table shows about 59,000 clones, with about 81% occurring only once. The rearrangement joins TRBV11-1 to TRBJ1-1; 9 nucleotides match TRBD1. Sequencing was performed on PBMCs. This clonotype was sampled from a man between 25 and 39 years old in good health and CMV-seropositive. Here the CDR3 reads CASSPGTGWGEAFF. The CDR3 DNA reads TGTGCCAGCAGCCCCGGGACAGGGTGGGGTGAAGCTTTCTTT.